Each of the 14 T cell receptor beta chains below was sequenced from the same sample in a study of shared clonotypes between healthy human individuals. Method: immunoSEQ multiplex PCR; TCRdb's copy keeps in-frame clones and lacks some. The table includes millions of clones, just over 90% detected once. The sample comprised naive CD4+ T cells sorted from blood. Subset in this sample: CD45RA+ positively selected. The source of these receptors is a man between 18 and 29 years old in good health.

This chain connects TRBV6-5 to TRBJ2-7, with D tentatively TRBD1 (5 bases). The CDR3 is 12 amino acids. CDR1 MNHEY and CDR2 SVGAGI come from the germline V gene. Trimming pared 6 bases from V and 5 bases from J, leaving 11 bases between. The CDR3 DNA reads TGTGCCAGCAGCCGCTCCAGGGACGAGCAGTACTTC. This codes for CASSRSRDEQYF.

V and J are TRBV4-1 and TRBJ2-5; 7 positions match TRBD2. This CDR3 spans 16 amino acids. Germline CDR1 MGHRA, CDR2 YSYEKL. The trim removed 1 base at V and 2 bases at J, leaving 7 bases unmatched. The CDR3 DNA reads as TGCGCCAGCAGCCAAGTCAAACCGGGACTACAAGAGACCCAGTACTTC. Translating gives CASSQVKPGLQETQYF.

This clone came up a few times. The chain carries TRBV10-2 and TRBJ2-5; TRBD1 matches at 10 bases. In germline, CDR1 is WSHSY, CDR2 SAAADI. V lost 4 bases and J lost 5; bases outside the gene matches: 4. This CDR3 has 14 residues. CDR3 protein: CASSGTGGGETQYF. In DNA, the CDR3 is TGCGCCAGCAGTGGGACAGGGGGAGGCGAGACCCAGTACTTC.

The chain recombines TRBV15 with TRBJ1-3; D not resolved. Trimming stripped 1 base from V and 0 bases from J, with 7 bases between. The CDR3 is 15 residues long. In germline, CDR1 is LNHNV, CDR2 YYDKDF (reference sequence). CDR3 bases: TGTGCCACCAGCAGAGCCCAACCCTCTGGAAACACCATATATTTT. Translated, it gives CATSRAQPSGNTIYF.

The chain couples TRBV4-3 to TRBJ2-6, with 7 bases matching TRBD2. CDR3 size: 17 residues. Germline trimming cut 5 bases from V and 0 bases from J; bases unmatched to any gene: 7. The germline V gene encodes CDR1 LGHNA and CDR2 YSLEER. The CDR3 spells CASSGGSSVSGANVLTF. DNA of the CDR3: TGCGCCAGCAGCGGCGGGAGCTCGGTCTCTGGGGCCAACGTCCTGACTTTC.

V is TRBV30 and J is TRBJ1-2; the match to TRBD1 covers 7 bases. This CDR3 region has 15 residues. Germline CDR1 reads GTSNPN; CDR2 reads SVGIG (reference sequence). Trimming cost V 2 bases and J 2 bases; bases outside gene matches: 8. The DNA for the CDR3 is TGTGCCTGGAGTTTTGACAGGGCGGGGAACTATGGCTACACCTTC. It specifies CAWSFDRAGNYGYTF. Complete variable domain (other parts from reference TRBV30 and TRBJ1-2): SQTIHQWPATLVQPVGSPLSLECTVEGTSNPNLYWYRQAAGRGLQLLFYSVGIGQISSEVPQNLSASRPQDRQFILSSKKLLLSDSGFYLCAWSFDRAGNYGYTFGSGTRLTVV.

The chain joins TRBV6-1 to TRBJ1-5; D not certain. Trimming removed 1 base at V and 2 bases at J, with 9 bases between. Germline V lookup: CDR1 MNHNS, CDR2 SASEGT. The CDR3 contains 15 residues. CDR3 residues: CASSEGGQGNQPQHF. CDR3 nucleotides: TGTGCCAGCAGTGAAGGAGGCCAGGGCAATCAGCCCCAGCATTTT.

The chain joins TRBV7-2 to TRBJ1-4, with 8 bases aligning to TRBD1. This CDR3 comprises 16 residues. Trimming took 0 bases from V and 5 from J; bases not matched to a gene: 5. Germline V CDR1 and CDR2: SGHTA, FQGNSA. The DNA of the CDR3 is TGTGCCAGCAGCTTAGCGTCAGGGGGCTCAAATGAAAAACTGTTTTTT. The encoded protein is CASSLASGGSNEKLFF.

The rearrangement uses TRBV5-6 and TRBJ2-5; 11 bases map to TRBD2. The CDR3 loop spans 17 amino acids. Trimming at V came to 3 bases and at J to 5 bases, leaving 12 bases not matched to a gene. The V gene's germline CDR1 is SGHDT and CDR2 YYEEEE. In DNA form, the CDR3 reads TGTGCCAGCAGCTACTTGGGTACTAGCGGGAGAAGGGAGACCCAGTACTTC. It specifies CASSYLGTSGRRETQYF.

CDR3 region: CASSIYGGRGSNQPQHF. The CDR3 nucleotides are TGTGCCAGTAGTATATACGGGGGGCGCGGTAGCAATCAGCCCCAGCATTTT. The chain couples TRBV19 to TRBJ1-5; the D gene is possibly TRBD1 (6 bases). The V and J ends lost 2 bases and 0 bases respectively, with 14 bases between them. The CDR3 has 17 amino acids. The germline V gene encodes CDR1 LNHDA and CDR2 SQIVND (reference sequence). Supplemented by reference TRBV19 and TRBJ1-5, the full variable domain reads DGGITQSPKYLFRKEGQNVTLSCEQNLNHDAMYWYRQDPGQGLRLIYYSQIVNDFQKGDIAEGYSVSREKKESFPLTVTSAQKNPTAFYLCASSIYGGRGSNQPQHFGDGTRLSIL.

J is TRBJ1-1 and V is TRBV18; no definite D call. The V gene's germline CDR1 is KGHSH and CDR2 LQKENI. The CDR3 loop spans 17 amino acids. The V end lost 6 bases, the J end lost 0 bases, and 20 bases lay between the germline ends. CDR3 bases: TGTGCCAGCTCCCCCATCGAAAGGCTAATCATGAACACTGAAGCTTTCTTT. This sequence encodes CASSPIERLIMNTEAFF.

The V and J genes are TRBV7-8 and TRBJ2-7, with D possibly matching TRBD1 (6 bases). There are 15 residues in the CDR3. V was shortened by 2 bases and J by 2 bases, with 13 bases between the two germline ends. Per the germline V gene, CDR1 is SGHVS and CDR2 is FQNEAQ. The CDR3, as DNA: TGTGCCAGCAGCTTAACAACAGGGACCACCTACGAGCAGTACTTC. This encodes CASSLTTGTTYEQYF.

The chain has TRBV28 and TRBJ1-6; 8 bases fit TRBD1. The CDR3 is made up of 17 amino acids. With V trimmed by 7 bases and J by 7 bases, 15 bases remained unmatched. Germline loops: CDR1 MDHEN, CDR2 SYDVKM. The CDR3 region is CASTPVRRGLGNSPLHF. The CDR3 DNA follows: TGTGCCAGCACGCCCGTTCGCAGGGGGCTTGGGAATTCACCCCTCCACTTT.

The V call is TRBV21-1, the J call TRBJ2-1; the table's D call TRBD2 went unverified against the DNA. TRBV21-1 is shown as a pseudogene. The CDR3 length is 19 residues. In DNA form, the CDR3 reads TGTGCCAGCAGCCCCCACTCAAGCGGGAGTAAGACGGTTATCGATGAGCAGTTCTTC. It codes for CASSPHSSGSKTVIDEQFF.